These 16 T cell receptor beta chains were sequenced from one sample in a study of T cell responses to AZD1222 COVID-19 vaccine (dated by TCRdb to the early 2020s). Sample time point, as interpreted from the label and publication: baseline before first vaccination. Libraries were made using the immunoSEQ multiplex PCR assay. Sourced from immuneACCESS, this table was stored by TCRdb with only in-frame sequences that have V and J called. A share of the clones is absent; for the studies checked, an unresolved V gene accounts for under half, and the remainder has no known explanation. The sample table holds 140,000 to 150,000 clones, of which roughly 90% were seen once. The ten largest account for approximately 1.5% of the sample. Sequenced material: peripheral blood, taken on day 0 of AZD1222 vaccination. The receptors come from an adult in good health.

This clone has just a few counts. V usage is TRBV24-1 and J usage is TRBJ1-1; D uncertain. The CDR3 is 15 residues long. Germline CDR1 is KGHDR and CDR2 is SFDVKD. Trimming took 5 bases from V and 5 from J, leaving 17 bases between them. The chain's CDR3 is CATSGSGPKGTEAFF. Written as DNA, the CDR3 is TGTGCCACCAGTGGCTCGGGCCCCAAAGGGACTGAAGCTTTCTTT.

This clone was detected only once. The rearrangement uses TRBV18 and TRBJ1-4; possible D gene TRBD1, 5 bases. The CDR3 consists of 14 residues. Per the germline V gene, CDR1 is KGHSH and CDR2 is LQKENI. V was shortened by 7 bases and J by 8 bases, with 17 bases between the two germline ends. CDR3 region: CASFDPGLEEKLFF. The CDR3 nucleotides are TGTGCCAGCTTCGACCCGGGGCTGGAGGAAAAACTGTTTTTT.

This clone has a single count. The genes are TRBV4-3 and TRBJ1-4, with D possibly TRBD1 on 6 matching bases. Germline V gene data show CDR1 as LGHNA and CDR2 as YSLEER. Trimming pared 4 bases from V and 4 bases from J, leaving 13 bases between. This CDR3 comprises 15 residues. The CDR3 is CASSLRQDVNEKLFF. In DNA, the CDR3 is TGCGCCAGCAGCCTGCGACAGGACGTTAATGAAAAACTGTTTTTT.

The chain is built from TRBV19 and TRBJ1-3, with TRBD1 matching 7 bases. Germline CDR1 is LNHDA and CDR2 is SQIVND (reference sequence). J lost 0 bases, V lost 3 bases, and 5 bases had no gene match. The CDR3 loop spans 16 amino acids. In nucleotides, the CDR3 is TGTGCCAGTAGTATTTGGGACAGAGACTCTGGAAACACCATATATTTT. Amino acids: CASSIWDRDSGNTIYF.

The chain uses TRBV12-3 or TRBV12-4 and TRBJ2-3, with D unclear. Trimming took off 6 bases at V and 1 base at J, with 8 bases between the two ends. This CDR3 is 13 amino acids long. CDR3 nucleotide sequence: TGTGCCAGCAGAATAGCAGGCACAGATACGCAGTATTTT. This translates into CASRIAGTDTQYF.

The V and J genes are TRBV29-1 and TRBJ2-1; 9 bases line up with TRBD1. Unmatched junction bases numbered 9, after V lost 6 bases and J lost 3 bases. Germline CDR1 is SQVTM and CDR2 is ANQGSEA. The CDR3 sequence is 15 residues long. The CDR3 protein is CSVQRDRENYNEQFF. The CDR3 DNA follows: TGCAGCGTCCAACGGGACAGGGAAAACTACAATGAGCAGTTCTTC.

The genes are TRBV11-2 and TRBJ1-1, with D possibly TRBD1 on 5 matching bases. With 2 bases removed from V and 5 bases from J, the gap between germline ends came to 21 bases. The CDR3 runs 17 residues. In germline, CDR1 is SGHAT, CDR2 FQNNGV. The CDR3 DNA follows: TGTGCCAGCAGCTTACGTAGCACGCGACAGTCTAATACTGAAGCTTTCTTT. Residues: CASSLRSTRQSNTEAFF. The complete variable domain, with remaining parts taken from reference TRBV11-2 and TRBJ1-1, reads EAGVAQSPRYKIIEKRQSVAFWCNPISGHATLYWYQQILGQGPKLLIQFQNNGVVDDSQLPKDRFSAERLKGVDSTLKIQPAKLEDSAVYLCASSLRSTRQSNTEAFFGQGTRLTVV.

This chain joins TRBV7-2 and TRBJ1-2; 9 positions match TRBD1. This CDR3 comprises 15 residues. V was pared by 1 base and J by 7 bases, with 7 bases of the junction left unmatched. Germline lookup yields CDR1 SGHTA and CDR2 FQGNSA. In DNA, the CDR3 is TGTGCCAGCAGCTTAGGGATGACAGGGGGTGGTGGCTACACCTTC. Encoded protein: CASSLGMTGGGGYTF.

V usage is TRBV12-3 or TRBV12-4 and J usage is TRBJ2-7, with D possibly TRBD2 on 5 matching bases. This CDR3 region has 13 residues. V gave up 1 base and J gave up 6 bases, with 10 bases separating them. The DNA for the CDR3 is TGTGCCAGCAGTTTAGTCGAGGGAACCGAGCAGTACTTC. Its protein is CASSLVEGTEQYF.

This clone was seen just once. The J gene is TRBJ1-1, the V gene TRBV7-8, with D possibly being TRBD1 (5 bases). Trimming removed 6 bases at V and 5 bases at J, with 16 bases between. CDR1 SGHVS and CDR2 FQNEAQ come from the germline V gene. This CDR3 is built from 14 residues. The CDR3 region is CASSSSLGGTEAFF. For the CDR3, the DNA is TGTGCCAGCAGTTCGAGCCTCGGGGGGACTGAAGCTTTCTTT.

This clone was found once. V and J are TRBV12-5 and TRBJ1-2, with 8 bases lining up with TRBD1. The CDR3 spans 14 residues. The germline V gene has CDR1 LGHNT and CDR2 FRNRAP. The trim removed 1 base at V and 6 bases at J, leaving 4 bases unmatched. The CDR3 region is CASGLDRGNDGYTF. As DNA, the CDR3 is TGTGCTAGTGGTTTGGACAGGGGGAACGATGGCTACACCTTC.

This clone showed up just once. The chain carries TRBV6-5 and TRBJ1-1, with D possibly being TRBD1 (6 bases). The germline CDR1 and CDR2 sequences are MNHEY and SVGAGI. V dropped 7 bases and J dropped 5 bases, with 14 bases sitting between them. The CDR3 consists of 13 residues. The CDR3 spells CASKLGAQTEAFF. CDR3 DNA: TGTGCCAGCAAGTTGGGGGCGCAGACTGAAGCTTTCTTT.

This chain uses TRBV6-5 with TRBJ1-2, with no clear D. The CDR3 runs to 15 residues. Germline CDR1 MNHEY, CDR2 SVGAGI. V shed 5 bases and J shed 4 bases, with 17 bases lying between them. In nucleotides, the CDR3 is TGTGCCAGCAGTCTGGCAGCTCCTCTCACCTATGGCTACACCTTC. Protein product: CASSLAAPLTYGYTF.

This rearrangement joins TRBV11-3 to TRBJ1-6; D unclear. V gave up 5 bases and J gave up 13 bases, with 15 bases separating them. The CDR3 spans 13 residues. Germline assignment: CDR1 SGHNT and CDR2 YENEEA. This CDR3 is CASSPRPGLPLHF. In DNA, the CDR3 is TGTGCCAGCAGCCCCCGACCCGGACTCCCCCTCCACTTT.

This clone was recorded once. This sequence joins TRBV6-6 and TRBJ2-7, with TRBD1 identical over 8 bases. The CDR3 covers 14 residues. CDR1 is MNHNY, CDR2 SVGAGI, per germline (reference sequence). V was pared by 6 bases and J by 4 bases, with 8 bases of the junction left unmatched. CDR3 residues: CASRGAGGEYEQYF. Written as DNA, the CDR3 is TGTGCCAGCAGGGGGGCAGGGGGCGAGTACGAGCAGTACTTC.

The gene calls are TRBV9 and TRBJ2-7; 11 nucleotides line up with TRBD2. The CDR3 runs to 14 residues. Trimming cost V 4 bases and J 3 bases; bases outside gene matches: 3. The germline gives CDR1 SGDLS, CDR2 YYNGEE. CDR3 bases: TGTGCCAGCAGCCCCGGGACTAGCGGCTACGAGCAGTACTTC. Translating it yields CASSPGTSGYEQYF.